This T cell receptor beta chain emerged from a study of T cell responses to AZD1222 COVID-19 vaccine. The V gene's germline CDR1 is LGHDT and CDR2 YNNKEL (reference sequence). Deletions cut 0 bases from V and 8 bases from J, with 16 bases between. CDR3 size: 16 residues. The method was immunoSEQ multiplex PCR; TCRdb's version includes in-frame clones alone and lacks a portion of them. Of 100,000 or so clones detected, approximately 92% appear once; the ten largest clones hold around 45%. Regarding the study as a whole: Reports indicate that nearly half of spike-specific TCRs are directed at unmutated variant regions. Baseline serostatus was positive in only six AZD1222 recipients.

Investigators merged groups given second doses at roughly 4 or roughly 12 weeks. Of note for this clone: Its antigen is undetermined.

This chain joins TRBV3-1 (or the pseudogene TRBV3-2) and TRBJ1-4, with D perhaps TRBD1 (5 bases). This receptor was identified in an adult who received the AZD1222 COVID-19 vaccine. Source: peripheral blood, taken 28 days after the second AZD1222 dose. This CDR3 reads CASSQDRGPNAEKLFF. The CDR3, as DNA: TGTGCCAGCAGCCAAGATCGGGGACCAAATGCGGAAAAACTGTTTTTT.